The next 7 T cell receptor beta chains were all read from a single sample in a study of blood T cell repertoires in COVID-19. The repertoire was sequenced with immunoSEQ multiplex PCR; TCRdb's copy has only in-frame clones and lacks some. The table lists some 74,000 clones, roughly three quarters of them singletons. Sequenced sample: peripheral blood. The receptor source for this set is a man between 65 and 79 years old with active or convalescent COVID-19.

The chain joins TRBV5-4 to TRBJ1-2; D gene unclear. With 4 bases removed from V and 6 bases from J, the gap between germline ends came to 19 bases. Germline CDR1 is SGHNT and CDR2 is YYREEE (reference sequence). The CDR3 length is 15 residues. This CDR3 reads CASSHGPGAENGYTF. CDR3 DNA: TGTGCCAGCAGCCATGGACCGGGAGCAGAGAATGGCTACACCTTC.

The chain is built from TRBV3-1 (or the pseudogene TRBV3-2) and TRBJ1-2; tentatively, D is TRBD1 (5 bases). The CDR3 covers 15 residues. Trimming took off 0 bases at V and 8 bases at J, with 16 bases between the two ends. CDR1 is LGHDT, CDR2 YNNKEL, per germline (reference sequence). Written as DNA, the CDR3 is TGTGCCAGCAGCCAAGATCTTGGTCAGGGCGAGGGCTACACCTTC. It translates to CASSQDLGQGEGYTF.

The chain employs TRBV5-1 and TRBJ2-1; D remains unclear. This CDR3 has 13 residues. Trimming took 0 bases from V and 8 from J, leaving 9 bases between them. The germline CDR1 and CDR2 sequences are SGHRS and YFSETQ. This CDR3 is CASSLASVDEQFF. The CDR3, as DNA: TGCGCCAGCAGCTTGGCCAGCGTCGATGAGCAGTTCTTC.

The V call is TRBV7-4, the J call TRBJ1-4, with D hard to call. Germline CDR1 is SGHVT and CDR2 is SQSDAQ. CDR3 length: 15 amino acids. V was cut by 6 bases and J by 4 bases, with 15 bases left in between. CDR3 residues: CASRLRESINEKLFF. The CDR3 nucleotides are TGTGCCAGCAGACTTAGGGAGAGTATTAATGAAAAACTGTTTTTT.

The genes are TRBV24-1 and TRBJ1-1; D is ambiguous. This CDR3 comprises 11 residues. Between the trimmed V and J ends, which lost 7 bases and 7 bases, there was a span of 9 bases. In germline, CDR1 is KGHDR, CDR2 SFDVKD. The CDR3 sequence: CATRSVLEAFF. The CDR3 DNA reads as TGTGCCACCAGAAGTGTACTTGAAGCTTTCTTT.

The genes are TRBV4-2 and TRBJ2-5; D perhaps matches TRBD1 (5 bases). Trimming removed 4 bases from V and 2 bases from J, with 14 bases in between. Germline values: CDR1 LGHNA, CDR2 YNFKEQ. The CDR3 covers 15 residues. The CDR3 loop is CASSRTGESQETQYF. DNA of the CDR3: TGTGCCAGCAGCCGTACAGGTGAATCTCAAGAGACCCAGTACTTC.

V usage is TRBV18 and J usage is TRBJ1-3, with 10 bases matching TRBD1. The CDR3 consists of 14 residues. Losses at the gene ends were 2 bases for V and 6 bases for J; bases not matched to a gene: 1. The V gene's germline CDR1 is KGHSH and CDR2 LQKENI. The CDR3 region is CASSPGTGENTIYF. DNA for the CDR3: TGTGCCAGCTCACCAGGGACAGGGGAAAACACCATATATTTT.